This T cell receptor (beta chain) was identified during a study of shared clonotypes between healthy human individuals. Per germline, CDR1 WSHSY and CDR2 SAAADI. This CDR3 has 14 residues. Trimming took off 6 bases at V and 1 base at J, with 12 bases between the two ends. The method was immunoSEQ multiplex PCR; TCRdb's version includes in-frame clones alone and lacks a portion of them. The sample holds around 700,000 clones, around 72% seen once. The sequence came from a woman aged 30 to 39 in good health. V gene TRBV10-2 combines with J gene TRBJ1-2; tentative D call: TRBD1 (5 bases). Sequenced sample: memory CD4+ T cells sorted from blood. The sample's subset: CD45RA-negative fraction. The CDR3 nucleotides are TGCGCCAGCAGATCAAGAGACAGTAACTATGGCTACACCTTC. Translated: CASRSRDSNYGYTF.